This T cell receptor (beta chain) is drawn from a study of metastatic and nonmetastatic thyroid tumors. Study as a whole: Thyroid patients, malignant and benign, had repertoires compared across blood and tumor or nodule tissue. Study observations and caveats: Malignant thyroid tumors reportedly had TCR beta diversity that was significantly higher than in benign nodules, in blood and tumor.

Thyroid surgery was performed in patients who had received no treatment beforehand. With 5 bases removed from V and 7 bases from J, the gap between germline ends came to 12 bases. The length of the CDR3 is 14 residues. CDR1 and CDR2 (germline): SEHNR, FQNEAQ (reference sequence). This clone appeared many times. Its matching antigen is unknown. Per the authors' pipeline: The authors used CDR3 differences across clinicopathological groups to build a distant-metastasis classifier for papillary thyroid cancer. Via MiXCR, TCRdb re-called the PCR reads. The V and J calls were not made by the authors but by TCRdb's processing. The repertoire holds tens of thousands of clones, with approximately 24% as singletons.

The receptor was isolated from a male donor with papillary thyroid cancer or a benign thyroid nodule (not recorded which). Some clones in this sample may be carry-over from other donors' samples. The genes are TRBV7-9 and TRBJ1-6; D is possibly TRBD1 (6 bases). Material for sequencing was blood. The CDR3 protein is CASSPGQQNSPLHF. For the CDR3, the DNA is TGTGCCAGCAGCCCGGGACAACAGAATTCACCCCTCCACTTT.